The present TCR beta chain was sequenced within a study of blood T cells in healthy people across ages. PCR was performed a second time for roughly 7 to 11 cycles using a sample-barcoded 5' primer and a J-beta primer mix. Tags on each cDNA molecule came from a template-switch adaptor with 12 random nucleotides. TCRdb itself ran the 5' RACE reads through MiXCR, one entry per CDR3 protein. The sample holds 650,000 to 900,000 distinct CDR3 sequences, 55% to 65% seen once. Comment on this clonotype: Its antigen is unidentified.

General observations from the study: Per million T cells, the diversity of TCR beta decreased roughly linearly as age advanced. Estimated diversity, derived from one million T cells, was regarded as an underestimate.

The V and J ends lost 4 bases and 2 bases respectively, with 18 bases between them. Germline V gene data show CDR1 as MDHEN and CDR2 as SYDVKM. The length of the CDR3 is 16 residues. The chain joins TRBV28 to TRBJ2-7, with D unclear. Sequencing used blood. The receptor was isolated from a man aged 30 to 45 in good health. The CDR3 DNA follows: TGTGCCAGCAGTTCCCTCGGTAGGAAAACTACCTACGAGCAGTACTTC. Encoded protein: CASSSLGRKTTYEQYF.